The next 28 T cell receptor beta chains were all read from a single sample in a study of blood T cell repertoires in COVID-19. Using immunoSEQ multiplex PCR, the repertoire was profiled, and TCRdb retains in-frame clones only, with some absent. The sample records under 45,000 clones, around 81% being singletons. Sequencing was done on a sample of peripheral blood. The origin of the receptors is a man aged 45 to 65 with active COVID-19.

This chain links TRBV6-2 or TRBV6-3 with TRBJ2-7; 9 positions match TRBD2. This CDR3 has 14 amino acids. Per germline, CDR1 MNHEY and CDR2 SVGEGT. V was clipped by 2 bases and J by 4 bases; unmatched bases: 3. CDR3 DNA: TGTGCCAGCAGTTACGGGAGCGGGAGGTACGAGCAGTACTTC. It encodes CASSYGSGRYEQYF.

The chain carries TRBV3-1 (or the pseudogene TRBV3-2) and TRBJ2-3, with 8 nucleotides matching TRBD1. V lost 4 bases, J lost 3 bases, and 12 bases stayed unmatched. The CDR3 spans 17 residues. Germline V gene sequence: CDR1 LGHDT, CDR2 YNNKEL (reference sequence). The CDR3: CASSPGPGQDTTDTQYF. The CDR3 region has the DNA TGTGCCAGCAGCCCAGGTCCGGGACAGGACACAACAGATACGCAGTATTTT.

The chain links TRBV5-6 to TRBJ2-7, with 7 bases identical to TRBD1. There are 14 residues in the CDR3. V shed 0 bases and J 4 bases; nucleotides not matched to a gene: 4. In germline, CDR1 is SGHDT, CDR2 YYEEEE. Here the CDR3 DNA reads TGTGCCAGCAGCTTGGGAGGGGGCATTTACGAGCAGTACTTC. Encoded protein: CASSLGGGIYEQYF.

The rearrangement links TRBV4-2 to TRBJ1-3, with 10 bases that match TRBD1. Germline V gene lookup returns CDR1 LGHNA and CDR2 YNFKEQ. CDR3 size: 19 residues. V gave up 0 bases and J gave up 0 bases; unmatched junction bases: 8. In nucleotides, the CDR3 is TGTGCCAGCAGCCAAGATGAGGGGGACAGGGGTGGCTCTGGAAACACCATATATTTT. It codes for CASSQDEGDRGGSGNTIYF.

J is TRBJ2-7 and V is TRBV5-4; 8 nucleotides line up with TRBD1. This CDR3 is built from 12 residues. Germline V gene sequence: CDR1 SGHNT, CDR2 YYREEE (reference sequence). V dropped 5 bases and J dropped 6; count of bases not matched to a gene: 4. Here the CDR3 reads CASSYDRGEQYF. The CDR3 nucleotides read TGTGCCAGCAGTTACGACAGGGGCGAGCAGTACTTC. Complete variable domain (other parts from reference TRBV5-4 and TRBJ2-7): ETGVTQSPTHLIKTRGQQVTLRCSSQSGHNTVSWYQQALGQGPQFIFQYYREEENGRGNFPPRFSGLQFPNYSSELNVNALELDDSALYLCASSYDRGEQYFGPGTRLTVT.

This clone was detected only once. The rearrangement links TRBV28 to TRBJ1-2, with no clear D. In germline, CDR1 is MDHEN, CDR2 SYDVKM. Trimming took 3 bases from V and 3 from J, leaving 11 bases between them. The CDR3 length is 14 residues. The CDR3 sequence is CASSLGGGYYGYTF. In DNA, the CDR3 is TGTGCCAGCAGTTTGGGAGGAGGATACTATGGCTACACCTTC.

The CDR3 protein is CAWSTGPGGTEAFF. The CDR3 DNA is TGTGCCTGGAGTACGGGACCAGGGGGCACTGAAGCTTTCTTT. The chain couples TRBV30 to TRBJ1-1; 7 bases line up with TRBD1. The CDR3 is made up of 14 amino acids. The V segment lost 2 bases and the J segment 4 bases; nucleotides outside the gene matches: 7. Germline values: CDR1 GTSNPN, CDR2 SVGIG (reference sequence).

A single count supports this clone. This CDR3 is CASSSQYDEQYF. In DNA, the CDR3 is TGTGCCAGCAGTTCCCAGTACGACGAGCAGTACTTC. The chain recombines TRBV6-5 with TRBJ2-7; D is unclear. The V end was cut by 4 bases, the J end by 5 bases, with 9 bases between. The CDR3 covers 12 residues. Per the germline V gene, CDR1 is MNHEY and CDR2 is SVGAGI.

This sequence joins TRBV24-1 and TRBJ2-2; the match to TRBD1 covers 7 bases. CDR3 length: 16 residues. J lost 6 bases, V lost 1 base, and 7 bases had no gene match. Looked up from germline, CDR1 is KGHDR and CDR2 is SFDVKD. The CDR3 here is CATSDFATGKAGELFF. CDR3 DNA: TGTGCCACCAGTGATTTCGCGACAGGGAAGGCCGGGGAGCTGTTTTTT.

DNA for the CDR3: TGTGCCTGGAGTGTCCCCCCCCACAGGGGACTCAATCAGCCCCAGCATTTT. Encoded protein: CAWSVPPHRGLNQPQHF. The J gene is TRBJ1-5, the V gene TRBV30; TRBD1 agrees at 7 bases. With V trimmed by 0 bases and J by 3 bases, 11 bases remained unmatched. Germline CDR1 reads GTSNPN; CDR2 reads SVGIG (reference sequence). This CDR3 comprises 17 residues. The full variable domain, rest sourced from reference TRBV30 and TRBJ1-5, is SQTIHQWPATLVQPVGSPLSLECTVEGTSNPNLYWYRQAAGRGLQLLFYSVGIGQISSEVPQNLSASRPQDRQFILSSKKLLLSDSGFYLCAWSVPPHRGLNQPQHFGDGTRLSIL.

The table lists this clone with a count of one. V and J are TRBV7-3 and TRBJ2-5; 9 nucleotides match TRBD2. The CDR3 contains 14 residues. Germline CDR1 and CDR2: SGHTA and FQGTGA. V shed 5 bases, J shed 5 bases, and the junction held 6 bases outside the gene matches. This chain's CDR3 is CASSPHAGGETQYF. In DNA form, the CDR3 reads TGTGCCAGCAGCCCCCACGCGGGGGGGGAGACCCAGTACTTC.

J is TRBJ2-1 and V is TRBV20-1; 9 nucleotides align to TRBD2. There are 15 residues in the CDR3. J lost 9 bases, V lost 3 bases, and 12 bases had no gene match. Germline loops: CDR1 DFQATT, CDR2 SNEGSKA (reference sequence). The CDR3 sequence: CSASGGGRGFGEQFF. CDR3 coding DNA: TGCAGTGCTAGTGGAGGCGGGAGGGGTTTCGGTGAGCAGTTCTTC.

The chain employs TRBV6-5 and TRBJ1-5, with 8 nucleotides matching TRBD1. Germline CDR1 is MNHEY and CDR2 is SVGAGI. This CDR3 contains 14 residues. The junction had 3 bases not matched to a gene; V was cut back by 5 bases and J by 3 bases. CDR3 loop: CASSPDRANQPQHF. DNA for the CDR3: TGTGCCAGCAGTCCGGACAGGGCCAATCAGCCCCAGCATTTT.

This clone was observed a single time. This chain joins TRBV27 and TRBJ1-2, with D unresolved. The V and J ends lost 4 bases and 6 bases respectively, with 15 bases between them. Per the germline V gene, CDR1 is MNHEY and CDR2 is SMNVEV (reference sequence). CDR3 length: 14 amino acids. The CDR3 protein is CASSSFLAGHGYTF. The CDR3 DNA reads TGTGCCAGCAGTTCCTTTCTCGCGGGCCATGGCTACACCTTC.

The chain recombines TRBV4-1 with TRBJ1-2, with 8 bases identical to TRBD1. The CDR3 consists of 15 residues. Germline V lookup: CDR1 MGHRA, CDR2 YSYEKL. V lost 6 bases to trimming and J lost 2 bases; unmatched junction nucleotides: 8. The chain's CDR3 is CASRVTGGTNYGYTF. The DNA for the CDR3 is TGCGCCAGCAGGGTTACAGGGGGAACGAACTATGGCTACACCTTC.

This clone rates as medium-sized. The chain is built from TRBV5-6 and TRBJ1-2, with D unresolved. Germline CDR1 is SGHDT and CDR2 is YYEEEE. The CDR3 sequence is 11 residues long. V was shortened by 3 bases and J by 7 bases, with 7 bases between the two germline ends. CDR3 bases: TGTGCCAGCAGCTGGTCGGGTGGCTACACCTTC. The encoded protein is CASSWSGGYTF.

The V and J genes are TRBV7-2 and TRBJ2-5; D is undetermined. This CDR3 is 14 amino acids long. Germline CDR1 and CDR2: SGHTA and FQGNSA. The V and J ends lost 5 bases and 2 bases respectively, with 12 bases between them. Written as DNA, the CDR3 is TGTGCCAGCAGCCCACAGAAGTTGCAAGAGACCCAGTACTTC. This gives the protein CASSPQKLQETQYF.

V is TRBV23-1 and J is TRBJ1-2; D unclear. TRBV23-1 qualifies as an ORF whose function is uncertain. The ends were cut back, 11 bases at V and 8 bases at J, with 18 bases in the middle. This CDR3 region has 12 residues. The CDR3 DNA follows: TGCGCCTCCGTCTGCGGGATGAGCGGCTACACCTTC. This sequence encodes CASVCGMSGYTF.

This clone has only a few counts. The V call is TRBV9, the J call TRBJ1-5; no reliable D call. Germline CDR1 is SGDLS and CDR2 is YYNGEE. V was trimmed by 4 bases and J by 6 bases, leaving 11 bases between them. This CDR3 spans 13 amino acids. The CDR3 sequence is CASSPGGPQPQHF. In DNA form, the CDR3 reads TGTGCCAGCAGCCCCGGAGGCCCTCAGCCCCAGCATTTT.

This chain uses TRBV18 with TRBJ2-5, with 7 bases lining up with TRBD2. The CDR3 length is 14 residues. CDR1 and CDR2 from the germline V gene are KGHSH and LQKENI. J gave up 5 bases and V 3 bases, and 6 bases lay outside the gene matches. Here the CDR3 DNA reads TGTGCCAGCTCACCGGCGGGGAGGGTGGAGACCCAGTACTTC. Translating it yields CASSPAGRVETQYF.

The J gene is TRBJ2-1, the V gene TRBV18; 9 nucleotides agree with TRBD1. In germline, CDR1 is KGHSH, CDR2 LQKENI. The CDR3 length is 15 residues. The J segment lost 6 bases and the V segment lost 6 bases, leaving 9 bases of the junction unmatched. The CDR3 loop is CASSPDRGGSNEQFF. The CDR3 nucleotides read TGTGCCAGCTCCCCGGACAGGGGAGGCTCCAATGAGCAGTTCTTC. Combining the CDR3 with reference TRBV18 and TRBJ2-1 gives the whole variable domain NAGVMQNPRHLVRRRGQEARLRCSPMKGHSHVYWYRQLPEEGLKFMVYLQKENIIDESGMPKERFSAEFPKEGPSILRIQQVVRGDSAAYFCASSPDRGGSNEQFFGPGTRLTVL.

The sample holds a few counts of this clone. The CDR3 region has the DNA TGTGCCAGCAGCTTAAGGTTTTATCTAGGGAGTAACTATGGCTACACCTTC. Translation: CASSLRFYLGSNYGYTF. V and J are TRBV7-3 and TRBJ1-2; D remains ambiguous. The CDR3 length is 17 residues. Trimming cost V 1 base and J 1 base, with 16 bases left between them. Germline CDR1 and CDR2: SGHTA and FQGTGA.

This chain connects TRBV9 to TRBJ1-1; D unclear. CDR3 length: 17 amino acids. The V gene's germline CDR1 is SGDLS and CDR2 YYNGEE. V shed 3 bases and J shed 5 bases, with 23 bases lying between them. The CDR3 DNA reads TGTGCCAGCAGCGCCGGTCCGGCTAGTCGGGTTAGGACTGAAGCTTTCTTT. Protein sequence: CASSAGPASRVRTEAFF.

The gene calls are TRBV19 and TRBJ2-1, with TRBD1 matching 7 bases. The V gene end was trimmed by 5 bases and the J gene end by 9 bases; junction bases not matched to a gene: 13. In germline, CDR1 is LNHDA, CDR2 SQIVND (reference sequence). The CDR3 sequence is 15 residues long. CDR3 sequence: CASSFLPSGGGEQFF. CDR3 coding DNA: TGTGCCAGTAGTTTCTTGCCATCAGGGGGTGGTGAGCAGTTCTTC.

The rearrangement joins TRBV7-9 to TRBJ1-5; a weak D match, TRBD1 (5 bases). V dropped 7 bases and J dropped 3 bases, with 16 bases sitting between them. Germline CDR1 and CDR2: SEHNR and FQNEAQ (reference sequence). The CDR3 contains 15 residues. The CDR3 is CASTFDGGSNQPQHF. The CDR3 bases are TGTGCCAGCACCTTCGACGGGGGGTCCAATCAGCCCCAGCATTTT.

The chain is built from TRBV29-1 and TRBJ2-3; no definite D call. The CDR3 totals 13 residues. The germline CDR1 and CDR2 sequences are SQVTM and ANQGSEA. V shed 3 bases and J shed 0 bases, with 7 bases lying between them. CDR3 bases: TGCAGCGTTGACCTGACTAGCACAGATACGCAGTATTTT. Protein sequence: CSVDLTSTDTQYF.

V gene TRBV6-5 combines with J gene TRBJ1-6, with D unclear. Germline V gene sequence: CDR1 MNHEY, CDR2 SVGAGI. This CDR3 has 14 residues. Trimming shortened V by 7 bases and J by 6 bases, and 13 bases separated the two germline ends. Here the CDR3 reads CASMADPSNSPLHF. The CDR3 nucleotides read TGTGCCAGCATGGCTGATCCTTCTAATTCACCCCTCCACTTT.

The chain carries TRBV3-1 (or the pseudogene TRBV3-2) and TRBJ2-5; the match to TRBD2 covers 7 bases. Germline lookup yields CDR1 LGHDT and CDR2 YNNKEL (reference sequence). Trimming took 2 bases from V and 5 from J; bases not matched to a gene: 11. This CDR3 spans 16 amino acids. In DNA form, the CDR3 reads TGTGCCAGCAGCCAATCCGGACTAGGTCTTCGCGAGACCCAGTACTTC. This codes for CASSQSGLGLRETQYF.